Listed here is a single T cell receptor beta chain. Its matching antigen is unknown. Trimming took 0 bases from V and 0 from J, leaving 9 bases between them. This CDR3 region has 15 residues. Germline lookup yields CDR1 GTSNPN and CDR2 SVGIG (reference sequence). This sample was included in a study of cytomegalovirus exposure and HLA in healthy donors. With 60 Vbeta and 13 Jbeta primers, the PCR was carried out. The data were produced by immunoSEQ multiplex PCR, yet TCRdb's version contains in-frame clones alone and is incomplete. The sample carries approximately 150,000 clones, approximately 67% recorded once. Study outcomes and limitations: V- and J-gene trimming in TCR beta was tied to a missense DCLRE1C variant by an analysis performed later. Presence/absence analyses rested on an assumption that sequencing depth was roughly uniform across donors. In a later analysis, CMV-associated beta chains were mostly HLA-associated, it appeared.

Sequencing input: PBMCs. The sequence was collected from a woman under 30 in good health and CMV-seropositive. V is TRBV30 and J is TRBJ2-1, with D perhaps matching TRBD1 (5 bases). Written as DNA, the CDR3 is TGTGCCTGGAGTGTACGTAGGGGCTCCTACAATGAGCAGTTCTTC. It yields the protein CAWSVRRGSYNEQFF.